This T cell receptor (beta chain) was recovered during a study of immune heterogeneity within non-small cell lung tumors. Study-level findings and limits: Identical dominant CDR3 beta clonotypes showed recurrence across tumor sites within a patient, and site-unique high-frequency clones were also present.

Template input was genomic DNA from bulk tumor (around 610 ng per sample). Far-apart biopsies, several per primary tumor, were taken during surgery. Patients underwent curative surgery for non-small cell lung cancer (untreated and newly diagnosed). Multiplex PCR relied on 32 V and 13 J primers to amplify TCR beta CDR3. MiXCR, applied by TCRdb to the multiplex PCR reads, yields one record per CDR3 protein. The sample consists of 22,000 or so distinct CDR3 sequences, approximately 30% of them appearing once. CDR1 and CDR2 (germline): SGHAT, FQNNGV. The CDR3 is 13 residues long. A word on this clonotype: Its antigen is unidentified. This could be a read error, since a much larger clone is one nucleotide away.

J is TRBJ1-5 and V is TRBV11-2; D gene uncertain. Sequenced material: lung tumor tissue. This receptor was taken from a man between 35 and 55 years old with non-small cell lung cancer. Here the CDR3 DNA reads TGTGCCAGCAGCTTATCCTTTAATCATCCCCAGCATTTT. Its protein is CASSLSFNHPQHF.